One T cell receptor (beta chain) is described in this entry. This sample was taken from a study of shared clonotypes between healthy human individuals. Using immunoSEQ multiplex PCR, the repertoire was profiled, and TCRdb retains in-frame clones only, with some absent. The table has millions of clones, around 90% seen once; the top ten hold 0.11% to 0.15%. CDR1 SGHAT and CDR2 FQNNGV come from the germline V gene. The J segment lost 5 bases and the V segment lost 7 bases, leaving 10 bases of the junction unmatched. The CDR3 is 15 residues long. Sequenced material: naive CD4+ T cells sorted from blood. Subset here: CD45RA+ positively selected. This chain uses TRBV11-2 with TRBJ1-1, with 10 bases identical to TRBD1. The TCR sequence derives from a man younger than 35 in good health. CDR3 amino acids: CASMPLTGGLTEAFF. CDR3 sequence (DNA): TGTGCCAGCATGCCTTTGACAGGGGGCCTTACTGAAGCTTTCTTT. Drawing the rest from reference TRBV11-2 and TRBJ1-1, the complete variable domain is EAGVAQSPRYKIIEKRQSVAFWCNPISGHATLYWYQQILGQGPKLLIQFQNNGVVDDSQLPKDRFSAERLKGVDSTLKIQPAKLEDSAVYLCASMPLTGGLTEAFFGQGTRLTVV.